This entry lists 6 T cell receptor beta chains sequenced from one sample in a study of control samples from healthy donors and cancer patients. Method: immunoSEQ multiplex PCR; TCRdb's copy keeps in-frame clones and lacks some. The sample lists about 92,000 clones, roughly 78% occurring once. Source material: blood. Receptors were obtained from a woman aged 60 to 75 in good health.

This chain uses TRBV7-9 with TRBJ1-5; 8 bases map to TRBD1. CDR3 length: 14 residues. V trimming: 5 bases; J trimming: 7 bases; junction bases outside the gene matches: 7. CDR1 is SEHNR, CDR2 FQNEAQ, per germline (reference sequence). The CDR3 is CASSQGTGGQPQHF. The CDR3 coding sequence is TGTGCCAGCAGCCAGGGGACAGGCGGGCAGCCCCAGCATTTT.

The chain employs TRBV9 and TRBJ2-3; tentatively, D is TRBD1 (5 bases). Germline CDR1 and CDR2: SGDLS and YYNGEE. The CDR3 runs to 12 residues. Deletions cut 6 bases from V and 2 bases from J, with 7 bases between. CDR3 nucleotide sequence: TGTGCCAGCACCAGGGACACAGATACGCAGTATTTT. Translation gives CASTRDTDTQYF. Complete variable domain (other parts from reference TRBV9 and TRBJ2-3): DSGVTQTPKHLITATGQRVTLRCSPRSGDLSVYWYQQSLDQGLQFLIQYYNGEERAKGNILERFSAQQFPDLHSELNLSSLELGDSALYFCASTRDTDTQYFGPGTRLTVL.

Written as DNA, the CDR3 is TGTGCCAGCAGCCAGGGAGGGAGGTCAGGGGCCAACGTCCTGACTTTC. Its protein product is CASSQGGRSGANVLTF. The rearrangement joins TRBV14 to TRBJ2-6, with 7 bases that match TRBD2. V was pared by 3 bases and J by 4 bases, with 6 bases of the junction left unmatched. The CDR3 loop spans 16 amino acids. Germline V CDR1 and CDR2: SGHDN, FVKESK.

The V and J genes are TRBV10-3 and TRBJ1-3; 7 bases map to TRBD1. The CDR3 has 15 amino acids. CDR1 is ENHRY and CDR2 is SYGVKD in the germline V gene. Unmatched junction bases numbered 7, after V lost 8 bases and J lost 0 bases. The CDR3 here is CAIGLQGTSGNTIYF. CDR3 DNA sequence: TGTGCCATCGGACTACAGGGGACCTCTGGAAACACCATATATTTT.

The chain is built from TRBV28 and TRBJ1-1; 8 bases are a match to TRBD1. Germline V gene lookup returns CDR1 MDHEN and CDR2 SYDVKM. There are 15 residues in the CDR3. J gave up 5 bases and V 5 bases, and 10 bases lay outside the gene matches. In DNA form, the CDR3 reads TGTGCCAGCAGTCCACCCCAGGGGGCGGGGACTGAAGCTTTCTTT. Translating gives CASSPPQGAGTEAFF.

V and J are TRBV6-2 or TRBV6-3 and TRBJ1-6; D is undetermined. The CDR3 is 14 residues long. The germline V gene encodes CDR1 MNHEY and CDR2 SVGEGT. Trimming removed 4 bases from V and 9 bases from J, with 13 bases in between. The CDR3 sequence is CASSFGRVSSPLHF. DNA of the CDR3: TGTGCCAGCAGTTTTGGCCGTGTCAGTTCACCCCTCCACTTT.